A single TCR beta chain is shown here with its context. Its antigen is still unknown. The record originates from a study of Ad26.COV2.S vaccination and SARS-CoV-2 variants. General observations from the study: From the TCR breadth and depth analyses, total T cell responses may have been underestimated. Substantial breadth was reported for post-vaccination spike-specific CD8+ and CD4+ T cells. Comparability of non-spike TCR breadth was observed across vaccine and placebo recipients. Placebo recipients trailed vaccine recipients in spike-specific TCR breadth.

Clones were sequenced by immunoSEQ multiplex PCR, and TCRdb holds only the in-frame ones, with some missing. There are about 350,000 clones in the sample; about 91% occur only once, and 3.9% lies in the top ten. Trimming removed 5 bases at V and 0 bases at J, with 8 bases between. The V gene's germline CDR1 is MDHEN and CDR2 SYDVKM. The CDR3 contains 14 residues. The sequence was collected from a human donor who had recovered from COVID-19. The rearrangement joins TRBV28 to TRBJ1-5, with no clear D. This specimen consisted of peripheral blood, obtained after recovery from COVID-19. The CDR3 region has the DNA TGTGCCAGCAGTCAAATATATAGCAATCAGCCCCAGCATTTT. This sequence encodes CASSQIYSNQPQHF.